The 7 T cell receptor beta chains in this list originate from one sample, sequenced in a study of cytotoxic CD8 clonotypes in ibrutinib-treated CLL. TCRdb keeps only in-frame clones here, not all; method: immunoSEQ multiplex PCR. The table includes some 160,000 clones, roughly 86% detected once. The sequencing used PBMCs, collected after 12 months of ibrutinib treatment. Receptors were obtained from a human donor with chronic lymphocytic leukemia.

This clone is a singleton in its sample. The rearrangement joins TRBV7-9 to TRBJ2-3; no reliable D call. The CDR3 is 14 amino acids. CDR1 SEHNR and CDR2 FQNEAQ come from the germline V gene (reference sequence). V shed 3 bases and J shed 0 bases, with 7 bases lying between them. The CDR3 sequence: CASSFPASTDTQYF. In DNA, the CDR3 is TGTGCCAGCAGCTTTCCTGCTAGCACAGATACGCAGTATTTT. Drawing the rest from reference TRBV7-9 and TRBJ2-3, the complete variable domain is DTGVSQNPRHKITKRGQNVTFRCDPISEHNRLYWYRQTLGQGPEFLTYFQNEAQLEKSRLLSDRFSAERPKGSFSTLEIQRTEQGDSAMYLCASSFPASTDTQYFGPGTRLTVL.

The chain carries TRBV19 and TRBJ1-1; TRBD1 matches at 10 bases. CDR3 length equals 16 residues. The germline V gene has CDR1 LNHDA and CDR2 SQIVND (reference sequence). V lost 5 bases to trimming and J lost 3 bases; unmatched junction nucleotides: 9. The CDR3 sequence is CASSARDRGRYTEAFF. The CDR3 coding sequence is TGTGCCAGTAGTGCAAGGGACAGGGGAAGATACACTGAAGCTTTCTTT.

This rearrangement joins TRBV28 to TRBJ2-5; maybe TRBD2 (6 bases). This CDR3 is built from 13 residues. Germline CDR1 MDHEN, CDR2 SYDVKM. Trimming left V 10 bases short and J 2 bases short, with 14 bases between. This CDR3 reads CATLGGDQETQYF. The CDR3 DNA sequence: TGTGCCACCCTCGGCGGGGATCAAGAGACCCAGTACTTC.

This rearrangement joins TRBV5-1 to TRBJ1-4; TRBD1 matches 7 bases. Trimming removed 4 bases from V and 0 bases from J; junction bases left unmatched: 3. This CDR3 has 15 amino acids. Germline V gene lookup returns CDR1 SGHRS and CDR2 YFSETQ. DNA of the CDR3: TGCGCCAGCAGCAATACAGGGGCAACTAATGAAAAACTGTTTTTT. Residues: CASSNTGATNEKLFF. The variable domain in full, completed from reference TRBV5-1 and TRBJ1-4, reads KAGVTQTPRYLIKTRGQQVTLSCSPISGHRSVSWYQQTPGQGLQFLFEYFSETQRNKGNFPGRFSGRQFSNSRSEMNVSTLELGDSALYLCASSNTGATNEKLFFGSGTQLSVL.

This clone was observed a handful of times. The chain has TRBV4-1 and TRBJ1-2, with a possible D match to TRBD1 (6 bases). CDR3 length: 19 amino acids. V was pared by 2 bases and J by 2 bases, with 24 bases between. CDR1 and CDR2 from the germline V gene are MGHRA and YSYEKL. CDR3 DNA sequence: TGCGCCAGCAGCCAACCTAAGGTAGGGGACACTCCGAAGAACTATGGCTACACCTTC. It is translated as CASSQPKVGDTPKNYGYTF.

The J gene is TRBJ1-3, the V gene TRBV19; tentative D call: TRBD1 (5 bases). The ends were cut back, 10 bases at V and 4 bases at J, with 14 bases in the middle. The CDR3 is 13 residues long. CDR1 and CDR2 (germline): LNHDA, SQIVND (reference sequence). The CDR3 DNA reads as TGTGCCACCCGTCTGGGGGTCGGAAACACCATATATTTT. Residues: CATRLGVGNTIYF. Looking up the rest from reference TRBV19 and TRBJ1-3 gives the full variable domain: DGGITQSPKYLFRKEGQNVTLSCEQNLNHDAMYWYRQDPGQGLRLIYYSQIVNDFQKGDIAEGYSVSREKKESFPLTVTSAQKNPTAFYLCATRLGVGNTIYFGEGSWLTVV.

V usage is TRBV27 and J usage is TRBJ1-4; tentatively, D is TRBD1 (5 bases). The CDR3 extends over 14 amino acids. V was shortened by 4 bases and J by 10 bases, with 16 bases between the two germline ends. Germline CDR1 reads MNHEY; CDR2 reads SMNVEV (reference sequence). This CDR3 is CASSSTGLTGKLFF. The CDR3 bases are TGTGCCAGCAGTTCCACCGGACTCACAGGAAAACTGTTTTTT. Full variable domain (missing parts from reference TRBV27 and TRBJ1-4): EAQVTQNPRYLITVTGKKLTVTCSQNMNHEYMSWYRQDPGLGLRQIYYSMNVEVTDKGDVPEGYKVSRKEKRNFPLILESPSPNQTSLYFCASSSTGLTGKLFFGSGTQLSVL.